The 24 T cell receptor beta chains given below trace back to one sample, sequenced in a study of T-cell memory formation after mild COVID-19. TCRdb itself ran the 5' RACE reads through MiXCR, one entry per CDR3 protein. The table shows a few hundred thousand distinct CDR3 sequences, with approximately 8.4% occurring only once. Sequencing used PBMCs or a T cell subset sorted from them (not recorded which). The source of these receptors is a young man who had mild COVID-19 (a few samples of this study predate the infection). Cell type and time point are not known.

This clonotype was seen only a few times. This sequence joins TRBV12-3 or TRBV12-4 and TRBJ2-7, with 8 bases lining up with TRBD2. The CDR3 totals 18 residues. V was pared by 6 bases and J by 2 bases, with 18 bases of the junction left unmatched. CDR3 nucleotide sequence: TGTGCCAGCAGACTCGTTCGAGATGCGGGACTAGGTACCTACGAGCAGTACTTC. It codes for CASRLVRDAGLGTYEQYF.

This clonotype was counted only a few times. An end of the junction does not agree with germline; a read error may underlie this. The chain is built from TRBV4-3 and TRBJ2-3; tentative D call: TRBD2 (6 bases). Germline loops: CDR1 LGHNA, CDR2 YSLEER. The CDR3 sequence is 16 residues long. The chain's CDR3 is CASSQDGGMLQDTQYF. Here the CDR3 DNA reads TGCGCCAGCAGTCAAGACGGAGGGATGCTCCAAGATACGCAGTATTTT.

The chain joins TRBV7-2 to TRBJ2-2, with D possibly matching TRBD2 (6 bases). The CDR3 extends over 17 amino acids. Germline CDR1 reads SGHTA; CDR2 reads FQGNSA. V was pared by 0 bases and J by 4 bases, with 15 bases between. This CDR3 reads CASSLASFAGGTGELFF. In DNA, the CDR3 is TGTGCCAGCAGCTTAGCTTCCTTTGCCGGGGGCACCGGGGAGCTGTTTTTT.

This clonotype has a handful of counts. CDR3 loop: CATSFRAGANVLTF. The CDR3 nucleotides read TGTGCCACCTCCTTCAGGGCTGGGGCCAACGTCCTGACTTTC. The chain carries TRBV6-6 and TRBJ2-6, with TRBD1 as a possible D gene (5 bases). Trimming stripped 10 bases from V and 2 bases from J, with 12 bases between. This CDR3 comprises 14 residues. Germline V lookup: CDR1 MNHNY, CDR2 SVGAGI (reference sequence).

The rearrangement joins TRBV4-1 to TRBJ1-2, with 7 bases identical to TRBD1. V dropped 2 bases and J dropped 8; count of bases not matched to a gene: 11. Per the germline V gene, CDR1 is MGHRA and CDR2 is YSYEKL. The CDR3 has 15 amino acids. The CDR3 sequence: CASSQLGGRGLGYTF. CDR3 bases: TGCGCCAGCAGCCAACTCGGAGGGAGGGGGCTAGGCTACACCTTC.

J is TRBJ2-1 and V is TRBV5-8; 8 bases align to TRBD1. Trimming at V came to 4 bases and at J to 0 bases, leaving 3 bases not matched to a gene. The CDR3 runs to 15 residues. Germline V gives CDR1 SGHTS, CDR2 YDEGEE. CDR3 region: CASSGQGASYNEQFF. The CDR3 DNA sequence: TGTGCCAGCAGCGGGCAGGGGGCCTCCTACAATGAGCAGTTCTTC.

This clonotype was counted a few times. The CDR3 coding sequence is TGTGCCATCAGTGAGGGTGAACAGGGGGCAGGCTACGAGCAGTACTTC. It yields the protein CAISEGEQGAGYEQYF. This chain connects TRBV10-3 to TRBJ2-7; 9 bases map to TRBD1. Losses at the gene ends were 2 bases for V and 3 bases for J; bases not matched to a gene: 8. The CDR3 extends over 16 amino acids. CDR1 is ENHRY, CDR2 SYGVKD, per germline.

A few counts support this clonotype. This chain links TRBV6-2 or TRBV6-3 with TRBJ2-1; TRBD2 matches 7 bases. There are 15 residues in the CDR3. Trimming at V came to 6 bases and at J to 7 bases, leaving 12 bases not matched to a gene. Germline V gene data show CDR1 as MNHEY and CDR2 as SVGEGT. Here the CDR3 DNA reads TGTGCCAGCAGCCCCGTGTGGGGGGGAAAGAATGAGCAGTTCTTC. Protein product: CASSPVWGGKNEQFF.

This sequence joins TRBV5-6 and TRBJ2-1, with D perhaps given as TRBD1 or TRBD2 (5 bases each). The CDR3 extends over 16 amino acids. The germline V gene has CDR1 SGHDT and CDR2 YYEEEE. The V end lost 2 bases, the J end lost 12 bases, and 24 bases lay between the germline ends. The CDR3 region is CASSLGPGPRPVLQFF. DNA for the CDR3: TGTGCCAGCAGCTTAGGACCGGGACCCCGTCCGGTGCTGCAGTTCTTC.

The V gene is TRBV27, the J gene TRBJ1-6; D unresolved. The CDR3 runs 18 residues. Germline-derived CDR1 and CDR2 are MNHEY and SMNVEV (reference sequence). V lost 6 bases to trimming and J lost 4 bases, with 22 bases between them. CDR3 amino acids: CASSWAPPEYQYNSPLHF. DNA of the CDR3: TGTGCCAGCAGCTGGGCTCCCCCAGAATACCAGTATAATTCACCCCTCCACTTT.

The sample holds a few counts of this clonotype. This chain links TRBV12-3 or TRBV12-4 with TRBJ2-3; D possibly corresponds to TRBD2 (6 bases). V gave up 7 bases and J gave up 3 bases, with 14 bases separating them. This CDR3 contains 14 residues. The CDR3 protein is CASTRDLLTDTQYF. The CDR3 DNA reads TGTGCCAGCACCCGGGACTTGCTTACAGATACGCAGTATTTT.

The V call is TRBV4-1, the J call TRBJ1-2; 7 nucleotides match TRBD1. J was trimmed by 8 bases and V by 3 bases; bases with no gene match: 12. CDR3 length equals 15 residues. Germline CDR1 is MGHRA and CDR2 is YSYEKL. The CDR3 region has the DNA TGCGCCAGCAGCCAGCACGGGACAGAGTTGGCGGGCTACACCTTC. Translating it yields CASSQHGTELAGYTF.

The chain links TRBV20-1 to TRBJ1-1; D uncertain. Trimming stripped 6 bases from V and 1 base from J, with 15 bases between. Germline loops: CDR1 DFQATT, CDR2 SNEGSKA (reference sequence). The CDR3 length is 14 residues. The CDR3 DNA follows: TGCAGTGCCAGATTCGGACCCCCGAACACTGAAGCTTTCTTT. Translated: CSARFGPPNTEAFF.

The V gene is TRBV5-1, the J gene TRBJ1-4; the D gene is possibly TRBD1 (6 bases). Trimming stripped 5 bases from V and 7 bases from J, with 15 bases between. CDR3 length: 14 residues. CDR1 and CDR2 (germline): SGHRS, YFSETQ. CDR3 sequence: CASSGGRRGEKLFF. As DNA, the CDR3 is TGCGCCAGCAGTGGGGGGCGCCGAGGTGAAAAACTGTTTTTT.

The sample holds many counts of this clonotype. The chain combines TRBV12-3 or TRBV12-4 with TRBJ1-2; unclear D gene. The CDR3 runs to 15 residues. V gave up 6 bases and J gave up 6 bases, with 20 bases separating them. The CDR3 spells CASRPGPPQADGYTF. Written as DNA, the CDR3 is TGTGCCAGCAGACCCGGGCCGCCCCAAGCGGATGGCTACACCTTC.

This clonotype was counted at least ten times. The chain combines TRBV18 with TRBJ2-3, with 10 bases that match TRBD2. From germline, CDR1 is KGHSH and CDR2 LQKENI. This CDR3 contains 15 residues. Trimming took 3 bases from V and 3 from J; bases not matched to a gene: 3. The CDR3 coding sequence is TGTGCCAGCTCACCTATGACTAGCGGGACAGATACGCAGTATTTT. The encoded protein is CASSPMTSGTDTQYF.

This clonotype has more than one count but fewer than ten. V usage is TRBV28 and J usage is TRBJ2-3; D call uncertain. The CDR3 length is 15 residues. Trimming took off 6 bases at V and 6 bases at J, with 19 bases between the two ends. Germline V lookup: CDR1 MDHEN, CDR2 SYDVKM. CDR3 residues: CASSQRRSAKDTQYF. As DNA, the CDR3 is TGTGCCAGCAGCCAGAGACGGTCCGCGAAGGATACGCAGTATTTT.

This clonotype has at least ten counts. In nucleotides, the CDR3 is TGCGCCAGCAGCCAAGATGGGAGACGGAACACTGAAGCTTTCTTT. The encoded protein is CASSQDGRRNTEAFF. The rearrangement joins TRBV4-1 to TRBJ1-1; no reliable D call. V lost 0 bases and J 1 base, leaving 9 bases between the germline ends. Germline V lookup: CDR1 MGHRA, CDR2 YSYEKL. This CDR3 is built from 15 residues.

This clonotype was seen only a few times. The rearrangement links TRBV20-1 to TRBJ1-6; possible D gene TRBD1, 6 bases. The V end lost 3 bases, the J end lost 7 bases, and 19 bases lay between the germline ends. The V gene's germline CDR1 is DFQATT and CDR2 SNEGSKA (reference sequence). The CDR3 totals 16 residues. The CDR3 sequence is CSASLTAGGRNSPLHF. The CDR3 nucleotides read TGCAGTGCTAGTCTCACCGCGGGGGGCAGGAATTCACCCCTCCACTTT.

A few counts support this clonotype. Here the CDR3 DNA reads TGTGCCAGCAGCCAAACCACCATCCAGCAGGAGTACTTC. Translated, it gives CASSQTTIQQEYF. This chain links TRBV3-1 with TRBJ2-7; D remains unclear. Germline-derived CDR1 and CDR2 are LGHDT and YNNKEL (reference sequence). The V and J ends lost 2 bases and 11 bases respectively, with 16 bases between them. The length of the CDR3 is 13 residues.

This clonotype showed up just a few times. The chain uses TRBV15 and TRBJ2-1; TRBD2 is a possible D gene (5 bases). V was cut by 5 bases and J by 4 bases, with 15 bases left in between. Germline CDR1 reads LNHNV; CDR2 reads YYDKDF (reference sequence). This CDR3 comprises 15 residues. The CDR3 DNA follows: TGTGCCACCAGCCTCCTGAGGGAACAATACAATGAGCAGTTCTTC. It specifies CATSLLREQYNEQFF.

V usage is TRBV3-1 and J usage is TRBJ2-1, with unresolved D. V gave up 0 bases and J gave up 0 bases, with 6 bases separating them. This CDR3 contains 15 residues. Germline assignment: CDR1 LGHDT and CDR2 YNNKEL (reference sequence). The CDR3 reads CASSQEASSYNEQFF. The CDR3 coding sequence is TGTGCCAGCAGCCAAGAGGCTAGCTCCTACAATGAGCAGTTCTTC.

V and J are TRBV5-1 and TRBJ2-5, with 9 bases lining up with TRBD1. Germline loops: CDR1 SGHRS, CDR2 YFSETQ. Trimming removed 1 base from V and 5 bases from J; junction bases left unmatched: 9. CDR3 length equals 16 residues. CDR3 in amino acids: CASSLTGGPPGETQYF. The CDR3 nucleotides are TGCGCCAGCAGCTTGACAGGGGGCCCGCCGGGGGAGACCCAGTACTTC.

This clonotype showed up many times. This sequence joins TRBV27 and TRBJ2-7, with D perhaps matching TRBD2 (5 bases). V lost 1 base to trimming and J lost 2 bases, with 9 bases between them. The CDR3 is 14 residues long. CDR1 is MNHEY and CDR2 is SMNVEV in the germline V gene (reference sequence). The chain's CDR3 is CASSLFSGTYEQYF. CDR3 coding DNA: TGTGCCAGCAGTTTATTCTCGGGAACCTACGAGCAGTACTTC.